Following are 13 T cell receptor beta chains from one sample sequenced in a study of shared clonotypes between healthy human individuals. Measured with immunoSEQ multiplex PCR; TCRdb has only the in-frame clones, and not every one. The table records some 2,100,000 clones, about 94% of them present only once. Material for sequencing was naive CD4+ T cells sorted from blood. Stated subset: CD45RA+ positively selected. All receptors come from a man between 18 and 29 years old in good health.

The CDR3 bases are TGTGCCAGCAGCCCTAGGACAGGGGGGGTAGAAGAGACCCAGTACTTC. This translates into CASSPRTGGVEETQYF. The chain recombines TRBV5-4 with TRBJ2-5, with 10 nucleotides matching TRBD1. V lost 4 bases to trimming and J lost 3 bases; unmatched junction nucleotides: 9. Looked up from germline, CDR1 is SGHNT and CDR2 is YYREEE (reference sequence). This CDR3 comprises 16 residues.

The chain links TRBV4-1 to TRBJ1-3; possible D gene TRBD1, 6 bases. CDR3 length: 16 residues. Germline assignment: CDR1 MGHRA and CDR2 YSYEKL. Deletions cut 1 base from V and 0 bases from J, with 10 bases between. The CDR3 here is CASSQVRGSSGNTIYF. The CDR3, as DNA: TGCGCCAGCAGCCAAGTCAGGGGAAGCTCTGGAAACACCATATATTTT.

The chain uses TRBV18 and TRBJ2-3; 7 nucleotides align to TRBD2. There are 14 residues in the CDR3. The J segment lost 5 bases and the V segment lost 6 bases, leaving 8 bases of the junction unmatched. Looked up from germline, CDR1 is KGHSH and CDR2 is LQKENI. This CDR3 is CASSPLAVVDTQYF. For the CDR3, the DNA is TGTGCCAGCTCGCCCCTAGCGGTTGTAGATACGCAGTATTTT.

The CDR3 bases are TGTGCCTGGACCGCCGGACACGACACCGGGGAGCTGTTTTTT. Its translation: CAWTAGHDTGELFF. This sequence joins TRBV30 and TRBJ2-2, with D tentatively TRBD1 (5 bases). This CDR3 comprises 14 residues. CDR1 and CDR2 (germline): GTSNPN, SVGIG (reference sequence). The ends were cut back, 4 bases at V and 3 bases at J, with 12 bases in the middle.

The gene calls are TRBV2 and TRBJ1-2; 8 bases fit TRBD1. Per the germline V gene, CDR1 is SNHLY and CDR2 is FYNNEI. The length of the CDR3 is 13 residues. With 6 bases clipped from V and 6 bases from J, the junction kept 6 bases outside the gene matches. The CDR3 here is CASSLGQGHGYTF. The CDR3 DNA reads TGTGCCAGCAGCCTCGGACAGGGTCATGGCTACACCTTC.

This chain joins TRBV6-5 and TRBJ1-2, with D tentatively TRBD1 (6 bases). Trimming took off 2 bases at V and 7 bases at J, with 20 bases between the two ends. Germline CDR1 MNHEY, CDR2 SVGAGI. The CDR3 is 16 residues long. CDR3 nucleotide sequence: TGTGCCAGCAGTTACGTTGCCGGGGGCGCAGTGGGTGGCTACACCTTC. Amino acid sequence: CASSYVAGGAVGGYTF.

This chain links TRBV18 with TRBJ2-1; 9 positions agree with TRBD1. Germline V gives CDR1 KGHSH, CDR2 LQKENI. CDR3 length: 15 residues. V dropped 2 bases and J dropped 3; count of bases not matched to a gene: 2. The CDR3 spells CASSPRTGDYNEQFF. The CDR3 nucleotides are TGTGCCAGCTCACCAAGGACAGGGGACTACAATGAGCAGTTCTTC.

J is TRBJ2-3 and V is TRBV5-4, with no clear D. Germline values: CDR1 SGHNT, CDR2 YYREEE (reference sequence). This CDR3 is 12 amino acids long. With 4 bases removed from V and 2 bases from J, the gap between germline ends came to 5 bases. The CDR3 reads CASSPPTDTQYF. CDR3 nucleotide sequence: TGTGCCAGCAGCCCGCCCACAGATACGCAGTATTTT.

In its sample, this clone was seen once. The genes are TRBV7-8 and TRBJ2-1, with 12 positions matching TRBD2. The CDR3 sequence is 15 residues long. V gave up 5 bases and J gave up 10 bases; unmatched junction bases: 9. CDR1 and CDR2 from the germline V gene are SGHVS and FQNEAQ. The CDR3 DNA follows: TGTGCCAGCAGCCAACGACTAGCGGGAGATCTCGAGCAGTTCTTC. It yields the protein CASSQRLAGDLEQFF.

Comment on this clone: Other DNA sequences in the same sample also yield this CDR3. This sequence joins TRBV5-1 and TRBJ1-5; D is undetermined. The CDR3 totals 15 residues. Germline CDR1 SGHRS, CDR2 YFSETQ. Trimming shortened V by 0 bases and J by 1 base, and 8 bases separated the two germline ends. The CDR3 region has the DNA TGCGCCAGCAGCTTGGCGGATCCCAGCAATCAGCCCCAGCATTTT. The encoded protein is CASSLADPSNQPQHF.

This chain links TRBV29-1 with TRBJ2-7; 8 positions match TRBD2. V dropped 6 bases and J dropped 0; count of bases not matched to a gene: 7. This CDR3 contains 14 residues. The germline V gene encodes CDR1 SQVTM and CDR2 ANQGSEA. For the CDR3, the DNA is TGCAGCGTCGCGTTAGCGGGGAGCTCCTACGAGCAGTACTTC. This codes for CSVALAGSSYEQYF.

The gene calls are TRBV5-4 and TRBJ2-3; 8 bases are a match to TRBD1. J gave up 4 bases and V 6 bases, and 7 bases lay outside the gene matches. The CDR3 has 14 residues. Germline values: CDR1 SGHNT, CDR2 YYREEE (reference sequence). The CDR3 reads CASNRQGIPDTQYF. The CDR3 DNA follows: TGTGCCAGCAATCGACAGGGGATTCCAGATACGCAGTATTTT. The full variable domain, with the rest looked up from reference TRBV5-4 and TRBJ2-3, is ETGVTQSPTHLIKTRGQQVTLRCSSQSGHNTVSWYQQALGQGPQFIFQYYREEENGRGNFPPRFSGLQFPNYSSELNVNALELDDSALYLCASNRQGIPDTQYFGPGTRLTVL.

The genes are TRBV15 and TRBJ2-1; D perhaps matches TRBD1 (6 bases). The CDR3 sequence is 12 residues long. V lost 3 bases, J lost 10 bases, and 10 bases lay in between. Germline V lookup: CDR1 LNHNV, CDR2 YYDKDF (reference sequence). CDR3 sequence (DNA): TGTGCCACCAGCAGGCTGACAGGAGAGCAGTTCTTC. Its protein product is CATSRLTGEQFF.